Listed below are T cell receptor beta chains from one sample, sequenced in a study of cytomegalovirus exposure and HLA in healthy donors. Using immunoSEQ multiplex PCR, the repertoire was profiled, and TCRdb retains in-frame clones only, with some absent. Here the sample spans 35,000 to 45,000 clones, roughly 76% being singletons. Sequenced input: PBMCs. The receptor source for this set is a woman aged 40 to 50 in good health and CMV-seronegative. CDR3s include the opening cysteine and the closing phenylalanine or tryptophan. D genes are given only for firm matches. Rows may omit the clone size; those that give it use once, few, many or a size class.

d_gene	v_gene	abundance	j_gene	CDR3aa	CDR3nt
TRBD1	TRBV5-4	NA	TRBJ2-1	CASSPGTGGKEQFF	TGTGCCAGCAGCCCCGGGACAGGGGGTAAGGAGCAGTTCTTC
NA	TRBV5-1	NA	TRBJ1-2	CASSLERGTNYGYTF	TGCGCCAGCAGCTTGGAACGGGGTACTAACTATGGCTACACCTTC
TRBD1	TRBV18	few	TRBJ1-4	CASSYRGTTNEKLFF	TGTGCCAGCTCTTACAGGGGAACAACTAATGAAAAACTGTTTTTT
TRBD2	TRBV13	NA	TRBJ2-5	CASSSSGGLSKETQYF	TGTGCCAGCAGCTCATCGGGGGGGCTGTCGAAAGAGACCCAGTACTTC
NA	TRBV7-2	NA	TRBJ2-7	CASSLETASYEQYF	TGTGCCAGCAGCTTAGAGACAGCGAGCTACGAGCAGTACTTC
NA	TRBV5-8	NA	TRBJ2-5	CASSLKNSQETQYF	TGTGCCAGCAGCTTAAAGAATAGCCAAGAGACCCAGTACTTC
TRBD1	TRBV27	few	TRBJ2-1	CASSARQGADEQFF	TGTGCCAGCAGTGCCAGACAGGGAGCAGATGAGCAGTTCTTC
NA	TRBV6-5	NA	TRBJ2-1	CASRAGTTNNEQFF	TGTGCCAGCCGGGCCGGGACAACCAATAATGAGCAGTTCTTC
TRBD1	TRBV4-1	NA	TRBJ1-2	CASSRGQGEYGYTF	TGCGCCAGCAGCCGGGGACAGGGGGAATATGGCTACACCTTC
TRBD1	TRBV7-2	NA	TRBJ1-1	CASRYDRVNTEAFF	TGTGCCAGCAGATACGACAGGGTGAACACTGAAGCTTTCTTT
NA	TRBV28	NA	TRBJ1-1	CASKTGLTEAFF	TGTGCCAGCAAAACAGGGCTGACTGAAGCTTTCTTT
TRBD1	TRBV5-1	NA	TRBJ1-6	CASRRTGVSSSYNSPLHF	TGCGCCAGCAGAAGGACAGGGGTCTCGAGCTCCTATAATTCACCCCTCCACTTT
NA	TRBV5-4	once	TRBJ1-3	CASGPSAGGAVSRFFF	TGTGCCAGCGGGCCCTCGGCGGGGGGCGCAGTATCCAGGTTTTTTTTT
TRBD1	TRBV4-1	NA	TRBJ1-1	CASSRRTGETTEAFF	TGCGCCAGCAGCCGGAGGACAGGGGAGACTACTGAAGCTTTCTTT
NA	TRBV5-1	few	TRBJ1-3	CASSPRIDSGNTIYF	TGCGCCAGCAGCCCCAGGATCGACTCTGGAAACACCATATATTTT
NA	TRBV20-1	once	TRBJ2-2	CSAANTGELFF	TGCAGTGCCGCGAACACCGGGGAGCTGTTTTTT
TRBD2	TRBV9	NA	TRBJ2-1	CASSARLAGYNEQFF	TGTGCCAGCAGCGCTCGACTAGCGGGGTACAATGAGCAGTTCTTC
NA	TRBV7-2	few	TRBJ2-7	CASSLESAGPREQYF	TGTGCCAGCAGCTTAGAGTCCGCGGGGCCGCGTGAGCAGTACTTC
TRBD1	TRBV7-9	once	TRBJ2-5	CASSTGQGGETQYF	TGTGCCAGCAGCACGGGACAGGGTGGGGAGACCCAGTACTTC
TRBD1	TRBV28	NA	TRBJ1-1	CASSTRQGVASEAFF	TGTGCCAGCAGTACCCGACAGGGTGTCGCATCTGAAGCTTTCTTT
NA	TRBV7-9	NA	TRBJ1-1	CASRGRGGTEAFF	TGTGCCAGCAGGGGGAGGGGTGGCACTGAAGCTTTCTTT
TRBD1	TRBV4-1	NA	TRBJ1-1	CASSGTGKSRDTEAFF	TGCGCCAGCTCCGGGACAGGGAAGTCTAGGGACACTGAAGCTTTCTTT
NA	TRBV11-2	NA	TRBJ1-1	CASSLVWTDSPEAFF	TGTGCCAGCAGCTTAGTTTGGACCGACAGTCCTGAGGCTTTCTTT
NA	TRBV4-1	once	TRBJ1-1	CASSTGGTNTEAFF	TGCGCCAGCAGCACGGGGGGTACGAACACTGAAGCTTTCTTT
TRBD1	TRBV7-9	NA	TRBJ2-2	CASSISKGQGANTGELFF	TGTGCCAGCAGCATATCTAAAGGACAGGGGGCCAACACCGGGGAGCTGTTTTTT
TRBD2	TRBV6-1	NA	TRBJ2-1	CASRERTSGDSYNEQFF	TGTGCCAGCAGGGAAAGGACTAGCGGGGACTCCTACAATGAGCAGTTCTTC
NA	TRBV5-5	NA	TRBJ2-5	CASSFAVLTGGPQETQYF	TGTGCCAGCAGCTTTGCTGTTCTCACAGGTGGGCCCCAAGAGACCCAGTACTTC
NA	TRBV6-1	NA	TRBJ1-4	CASSEHLYKLFF	TGTGCCAGCAGTGAACATCTCTATAAACTGTTTTTT
TRBD1	TRBV19	NA	TRBJ1-2	CASTRTGSYGYTF	TGTGCCAGTACCAGGACAGGGAGCTATGGCTACACCTTC
NA	TRBV27	NA	TRBJ1-6	CASSPLGAGSPLHF	TGTGCCAGCAGTCCACTCGGTGCAGGATCACCCCTCCACTTT
TRBD2	TRBV4-3	once	TRBJ2-5	CASSQGTSGGQETQYF	TGCGCCAGCAGCCAAGGGACTAGCGGGGGGCAAGAGACCCAGTACTTC
TRBD1	TRBV7-9	NA	TRBJ1-5	CASSFGQELNQPQHF	TGTGCCAGCAGCTTTGGACAGGAGCTCAATCAGCCCCAGCATTTT
TRBD1	TRBV27	NA	TRBJ1-2	CASSPGTGYGYTF	TGTGCCAGCAGTCCTGGGACAGGCTATGGCTACACCTTC
NA	TRBV19	NA	TRBJ2-1	CASSTTTRQNNEQFF	TGTGCCAGTAGTACAACGACTAGGCAGAACAATGAGCAGTTCTTC
NA	TRBV28	NA	TRBJ1-3	CASSPPGANGNTIYF	TGTGCCAGCAGCCCCCCAGGGGCAAACGGAAACACCATATATTTT
TRBD1	TRBV18	NA	TRBJ2-1	CASSQGAGHNEQFF	TGTGCCAGCTCACAGGGGGCAGGACACAATGAGCAGTTCTTC
NA	TRBV9	NA	TRBJ1-5	CASSEGTAHQPQHF	TGTGCCAGCAGCGAGGGGACTGCACATCAGCCCCAGCATTTT
NA	TRBV7-2	NA	TRBJ1-3	CASSLDSNSGNTIYF	TGTGCCAGCAGCTTAGACTCGAACTCTGGAAACACCATATATTTT
TRBD1	TRBV6-1	NA	TRBJ2-4	CASRDGQGNIQYF	TGTGCCAGCAGGGACGGACAGGGGAACATTCAGTACTTC
TRBD2	TRBV6-6	few	TRBJ2-1	CASGTSGGSKQFF	TGTGCCAGCGGGACTAGCGGGGGGAGTAAGCAGTTCTTC
TRBD1	TRBV5-8	NA	TRBJ1-5	CASSLGTGDQPQHF	TGTGCCAGCAGCTTGGGGACAGGGGATCAGCCCCAGCATTTT
TRBD1	TRBV12-5	NA	TRBJ1-3	CASGGQGSLSGNTIYF	TGTGCTAGTGGGGGACAGGGGAGCCTCTCTGGAAACACCATATATTTT
TRBD2	TRBV5-6	NA	TRBJ2-1	CASSHPSGGSSYNEQFF	TGTGCCAGCAGCCACCCTAGCGGGGGGAGCTCCTACAATGAGCAGTTCTTC
TRBD1	TRBV9	NA	TRBJ2-3	CASSVEGQGVYTQYF	TGTGCCAGCAGCGTAGAGGGACAGGGGGTATATACGCAGTATTTT
TRBD2	TRBV7-9	few	TRBJ2-3	CSPGTSGVDTQYF	TGTTCCCCCGGGACTAGCGGGGTCGATACGCAGTATTTT
NA	TRBV6-5	NA	TRBJ2-2	CASSTGQTVGELFF	TGTGCCAGCAGTACGGGACAAACAGTCGGGGAGCTGTTTTTT
NA	TRBV28	few	TRBJ1-5	CATGAGRYSNQPQHF	TGTGCCACCGGTGCCGGGAGGTATAGCAATCAGCCCCAGCATTTT
NA	TRBV18	once	TRBJ2-7	CASSPNSQGYEQYF	TGTGCCAGCTCACCTAACTCACAGGGATACGAGCAGTACTTC